Here is one T cell receptor (beta chain) with its context. Its target is unknown. These data belong to a study of CXCR3-negative and CXCR3-positive naive CD8 T cells. Findings of the study overall: More hydrophobic TRB CDR3s occurred in CXCR3-positive than in CXCR3-negative naive cells.

TRB cDNA was prepared as libraries by UMI-labeled 5' RACE. TCRdb re-called the 5' RACE reads and shows each CDR3 protein once, DNA omitted. The listing records roughly 50,000 distinct CDR3 sequences. The CDR3 consists of 15 residues. Germline V lookup: CDR1 SEHNR, CDR2 FQNEAQ (reference sequence). What was sequenced was naive CXCR3+ CD8+ T cells from blood. Subset here: CD45RO-CCR7+CD27+CD95- naive CD8+ T cells expressing CXCR3 (TNR3+). The rearrangement uses TRBV7-9 and TRBJ2-2. The TCR was taken from a human donor in good health. Some clones in this sample may be carry-over from other donors' samples. The CDR3 reads CASSLIYGNTGELFF.